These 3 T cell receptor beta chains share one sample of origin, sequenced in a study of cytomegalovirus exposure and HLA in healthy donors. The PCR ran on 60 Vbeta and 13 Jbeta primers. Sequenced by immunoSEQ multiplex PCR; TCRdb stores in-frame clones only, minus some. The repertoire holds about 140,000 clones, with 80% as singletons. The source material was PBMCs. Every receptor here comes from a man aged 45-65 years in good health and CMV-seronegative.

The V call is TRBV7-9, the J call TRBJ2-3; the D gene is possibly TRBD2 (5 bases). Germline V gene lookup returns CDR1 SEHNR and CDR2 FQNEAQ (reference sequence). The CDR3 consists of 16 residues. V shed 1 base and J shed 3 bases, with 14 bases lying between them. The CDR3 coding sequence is TGTGCCAGCAGCTTAGAGGCTAGTAGGAGGACAGATACGCAGTATTTT. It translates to CASSLEASRRTDTQYF.

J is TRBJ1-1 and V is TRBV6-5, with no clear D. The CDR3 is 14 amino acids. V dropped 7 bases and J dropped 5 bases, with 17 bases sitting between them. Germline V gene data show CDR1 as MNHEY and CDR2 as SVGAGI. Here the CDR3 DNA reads TGTGCCAGCATCCCACAGAAAAGGAGGACTGAAGCTTTCTTT. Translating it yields CASIPQKRRTEAFF.

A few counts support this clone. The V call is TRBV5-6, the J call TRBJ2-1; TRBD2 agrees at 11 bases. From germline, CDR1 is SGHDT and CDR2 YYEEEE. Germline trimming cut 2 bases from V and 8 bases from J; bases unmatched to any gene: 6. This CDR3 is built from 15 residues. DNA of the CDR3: TGTGCCAGCAGCTTTAAACTAGCGGGAGTCGATGAGCAGTTCTTC. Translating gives CASSFKLAGVDEQFF.